Reported below is one TCR beta chain. Its antigen is unknown. This record comes from a study of identical twins. Points from the study as a whole: Alpha sequences that were out-of-frame and twin-shared showed an excess of low generation probability. There is a chance that invariant MAIT and iNKT cells partially muddied zero-insertion analyses. Findings came from cross-sectional statistics, without long-term follow-up of donors.

A universal primer site came from template switching; cDNA carried unique molecular identifiers. TCRdb recomputed calls from the 5' RACE reads with MiXCR, one row per CDR3 protein. The table has 1.5 million to 2 million distinct CDR3 sequences, under 35% seen once. This CDR3 spans 15 amino acids. The rearrangement joins TRBV21-1 to TRBJ2-2; the D call TRBD1 from the table was never checked on the DNA. TRBV21-1 is described as a pseudogene. The TCR was taken from a newborn girl in good health. Sequences were obtained from cord blood. The CDR3 loop reads CASSRRQVPAGELFF. Written as DNA, the CDR3 is TGTGCCAGCAGCAGACGACAGGTACCTGCCGGGGAGCTGTTTTTT.